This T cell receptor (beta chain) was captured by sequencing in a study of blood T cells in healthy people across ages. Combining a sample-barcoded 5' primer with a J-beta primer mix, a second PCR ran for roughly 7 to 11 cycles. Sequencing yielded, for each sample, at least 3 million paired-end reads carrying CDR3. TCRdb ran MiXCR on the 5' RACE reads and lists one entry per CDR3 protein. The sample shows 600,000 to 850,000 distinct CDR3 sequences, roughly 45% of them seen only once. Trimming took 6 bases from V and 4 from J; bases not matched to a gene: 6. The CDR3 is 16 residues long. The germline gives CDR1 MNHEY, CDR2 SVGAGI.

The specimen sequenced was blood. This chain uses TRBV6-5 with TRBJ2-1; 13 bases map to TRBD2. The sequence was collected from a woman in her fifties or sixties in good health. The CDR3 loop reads CASSTGLAGVYNEQFF. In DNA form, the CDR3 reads TGTGCCAGCAGCACCGGACTAGCGGGGGTTTACAATGAGCAGTTCTTC.